A single sample is the source of the 32 T cell receptor beta chains below, sequenced in a study of shared clonotypes between healthy human individuals. Profiling relied on immunoSEQ multiplex PCR, and the TCRdb table lists in-frame clones only, not all of them. The table shows about 2 million clones, with roughly 94% occurring only once. The sequencing sample was made of naive CD4+ T cells sorted from blood. Subset specified: CD45RA+ positively selected. Receptors were obtained from a man aged 18 to 29 in good health.

V and J are TRBV29-1 and TRBJ2-1; either TRBD1 or TRBD2 may fit D (5 bases each). The ends were cut back, 0 bases at V and 15 bases at J, with 12 bases in the middle. The CDR3 loop spans 11 amino acids. CDR1 is SQVTM, CDR2 ANQGSEA, per germline. The CDR3 DNA sequence: TGCAGCGTTGAAGATCCTTCGGGGCTGTTCTTC. It specifies CSVEDPSGLFF.

Comment on this clone: A read error may explain this, as a much larger clone is one base away. This chain uses TRBV6-6 with TRBJ1-5; the D is unclear. CDR1 is MNHNY, CDR2 SVGAGI, per germline (reference sequence). The CDR3 extends over 14 amino acids. CDR3 nucleotides: TGTGCCAGCAGTTATGGAGTTAGCAATCAGCCCCGGCATTTT. Amino acids: CASSYGVSNQPRHF.

V and J are TRBV9 and TRBJ2-7; 9 positions agree with TRBD1. This CDR3 has 15 residues. J gave up 1 base and V 4 bases, and 6 bases lay outside the gene matches. Germline CDR1 reads SGDLS; CDR2 reads YYNGEE. CDR3 sequence (DNA): TGTGCCAGCAGCCAAACGGGACAGGGATCCTACGAGCAGTACTTC. Translation gives CASSQTGQGSYEQYF.

The chain couples TRBV5-6 to TRBJ1-3; weak D call: TRBD1 (6 bases). Trimming shortened V by 4 bases and J by 0 bases, and 17 bases separated the two germline ends. Germline loops: CDR1 SGHDT, CDR2 YYEEEE. CDR3 length: 17 amino acids. The CDR3 spells CASSTGTGKISGNTIYF. CDR3 in DNA: TGTGCCAGCAGCACGGGAACAGGGAAAATCTCTGGAAACACCATATATTTT.

Notes on this clone: The junction departs from germline at one end; a sequencing error may be responsible. This sequence joins TRBV7-7 and TRBJ2-5; the D gene could be TRBD1 or TRBD2 (5 bases each). The CDR3 runs 14 residues. CDR1 is SSHAT, CDR2 FNYEAQ, per germline (reference sequence). CDR3 DNA sequence: TGTGCTAGCAGCTTAGCGTTGGGGGATCGGACCCAGTACTTC. Amino acid sequence: CASSLALGDRTQYF.

The genes are TRBV6-4 and TRBJ2-7; the match to TRBD1 covers 7 bases. The CDR3 loop spans 13 amino acids. V dropped 10 bases and J dropped 2; count of bases not matched to a gene: 8. Germline V gene lookup returns CDR1 MRHNA and CDR2 SNTAGT. The chain's CDR3 is CATARTGTYEQYF. CDR3 DNA: TGTGCCACCGCAAGGACAGGTACCTACGAGCAGTACTTC.

Worth noting for this clone: The same CDR3 is also encoded by other DNA sequences in this sample. The chain employs TRBV19 and TRBJ1-2; D might be TRBD1 (5 bases). V was pared by 10 bases and J by 6 bases, with 12 bases between. The germline CDR1 and CDR2 sequences are LNHDA and SQIVND (reference sequence). The CDR3 length is 11 residues. The CDR3 sequence is CATRQGDGYTF. DNA of the CDR3: TGTGCCACCCGGCAAGGGGATGGCTACACCTTC.

V gene TRBV7-8 combines with J gene TRBJ2-5; 8 bases fit TRBD2. Per the germline V gene, CDR1 is SGHVS and CDR2 is FQNEAQ. Trimming removed 5 bases from V and 6 bases from J; junction bases left unmatched: 5. The CDR3 runs 13 residues. The chain's CDR3 is CASSPGGPKTQYF. Here the CDR3 DNA reads TGTGCCAGCAGCCCGGGAGGGCCCAAGACCCAGTACTTC.

J is TRBJ2-7 and V is TRBV5-4, with TRBD1 matching 9 bases. Trimming took 3 bases from V and 5 from J; bases not matched to a gene: 6. Germline V gives CDR1 SGHNT, CDR2 YYREEE (reference sequence). The CDR3 covers 14 residues. CDR3 residues: CASSSGQGRDEQYF. The CDR3 DNA follows: TGTGCCAGCAGCTCGGGACAGGGTCGCGACGAGCAGTACTTC.

This chain connects TRBV18 to TRBJ1-1, with D tentatively TRBD1 (5 bases). Germline V CDR1 and CDR2: KGHSH, LQKENI. V was pared by 11 bases and J by 0 bases, with 7 bases between. The CDR3 extends over 11 amino acids. CDR3 region: CASGMNTEAFF. The CDR3 DNA follows: TGTGCCTCAGGGATGAACACTGAAGCTTTCTTT.

The rearrangement links TRBV2 to TRBJ2-7, with D perhaps given as TRBD1 or TRBD2 (7 bases each). Trimming removed 7 bases from V and 3 bases from J, with 16 bases in between. Germline loops: CDR1 SNHLY, CDR2 FYNNEI. The CDR3 spans 14 residues. DNA of the CDR3: TGTGCCAGCACGCGACAGGGACTAAGCTACGAGCAGTACTTC. It specifies CASTRQGLSYEQYF.

This sequence joins TRBV10-3 and TRBJ2-3; 7 bases map to TRBD1. CDR1 and CDR2 (germline): ENHRY, SYGVKD. CDR3 size: 13 residues. After removal of 10 bases from V and 4 bases from J, the junction contained 8 bases not matched to a gene. The CDR3 nucleotides are TGTGCCACCGTACAGGGGAATGCAGATACGCAGTATTTT. It is translated as CATVQGNADTQYF.

The chain uses TRBV5-1 and TRBJ2-2, with 8 bases fitting TRBD2. Germline V gene data show CDR1 as SGHRS and CDR2 as YFSETQ. The CDR3 extends over 18 amino acids. V gave up 0 bases and J gave up 2 bases; unmatched junction bases: 9. CDR3 coding DNA: TGCGCCAGCAGCTTGGGAGGTCTAGCGGGCGTAAACACCGGGGAGCTGTTTTTT. It codes for CASSLGGLAGVNTGELFF.

The chain is built from TRBV6-5 and TRBJ1-2, with D perhaps matching TRBD1 (5 bases). This CDR3 has 13 residues. Germline V gene sequence: CDR1 MNHEY, CDR2 SVGAGI. Trimming shortened V by 6 bases and J by 4 bases, and 12 bases separated the two germline ends. The CDR3 loop is CASRTQVSYGYTF. In DNA, the CDR3 is TGTGCCAGCAGGACACAGGTTTCCTATGGCTACACCTTC.

This chain joins TRBV7-8 and TRBJ2-2; 7 bases agree with TRBD2. The CDR3 totals 14 residues. Germline CDR1 and CDR2: SGHVS and FQNEAQ. Losses at the gene ends were 11 bases for V and 4 bases for J; bases not matched to a gene: 10. This CDR3 reads CAGAGLAVTGELFF. DNA of the CDR3: TGTGCCGGGGCGGGGCTAGCGGTCACCGGGGAGCTGTTTTTT.

The chain is built from TRBV5-4 and TRBJ2-7; D gene uncertain. Germline V gene data show CDR1 as SGHNT and CDR2 as YYREEE (reference sequence). V gave up 0 bases and J gave up 2 bases, with 9 bases separating them. The CDR3 has 14 residues. Here the CDR3 reads CASSLDRRPYEQYF. The CDR3 bases are TGTGCCAGCAGCTTGGACAGACGTCCCTACGAGCAGTACTTC.

This chain joins TRBV19 and TRBJ1-4, with D perhaps matching TRBD1 (6 bases). CDR1 is LNHDA and CDR2 is SQIVND in the germline V gene (reference sequence). There are 14 residues in the CDR3. Between the trimmed V and J ends, which lost 4 bases and 8 bases, there was a span of 14 bases. CDR3 region: CASSTQGRGEKLFF. The CDR3 coding sequence is TGTGCCAGTAGTACGCAGGGGCGCGGAGAAAAACTGTTTTTT.

The chain employs TRBV19 and TRBJ2-3, with 11 bases aligning to TRBD2. This CDR3 has 15 residues. V gave up 6 bases and J gave up 2 bases; unmatched junction bases: 4. Germline lookup yields CDR1 LNHDA and CDR2 SQIVND (reference sequence). The CDR3: CASSGTSGITDTQYF. CDR3 DNA sequence: TGTGCCAGTAGCGGGACTAGCGGAATCACAGATACGCAGTATTTT.

The chain recombines TRBV2 with TRBJ1-1; no firm D call. The CDR3 spans 13 residues. The V gene's germline CDR1 is SNHLY and CDR2 FYNNEI. V lost 7 bases and J lost 4, with 13 bases in between. The DNA for the CDR3 is TGTGCCAGCACCTACATCTTGGGCACTGAAGCTTTCTTT. Translating gives CASTYILGTEAFF.

V and J are TRBV2 and TRBJ1-3; D remains unclear. The V end was cut by 6 bases, the J end by 3 bases, with 9 bases between. The germline V gene encodes CDR1 SNHLY and CDR2 FYNNEI. The CDR3 is 13 residues long. The CDR3 is CASSVLDGNTIYF. As DNA, the CDR3 is TGTGCCAGCAGCGTCCTAGATGGAAACACCATATATTTT.

This clone was observed a single time. A much larger clone sits a single nucleotide away, making a read error possible. The chain carries TRBV7-7 and TRBJ2-7; D is perhaps TRBD2 (6 bases). Germline V lookup: CDR1 SSHAT, CDR2 FNYEAQ (reference sequence). The CDR3 contains 14 residues. The CDR3 loop is CASSDPGASYEQYF. The DNA for the CDR3 is TGTGCTAGCAGCGACCCGGGAGCCTCCTACGAGCAGTACTTC. Looking up the rest from reference TRBV7-7 and TRBJ2-7 gives the full variable domain: GAGVSQSPRYKVTKRGQDVTLRCDPISSHATLYWYQQALGQGPEFLTYFNYEAQPDKSGLPSDRFSAERPEGSISTLTIQRTEQRDSAMYRCASSDPGASYEQYFGPGTRLTVT.

This clone was picked up one time. This chain uses TRBV7-2 with TRBJ1-4, with D perhaps matching TRBD1 (6 bases). From germline, CDR1 is SGHTA and CDR2 FQGNSA. Trimming pared 1 base from V and 6 bases from J, leaving 15 bases between. The CDR3 has 16 amino acids. As DNA, the CDR3 is TGTGCCAGCAGCTTAGATACGGGGGCGAGGGATGAAAAACTGTTTTTT. Its translation: CASSLDTGARDEKLFF.

J is TRBJ1-2 and V is TRBV30; 8 positions agree with TRBD1. With 0 bases clipped from V and 0 bases from J, the junction kept 3 bases outside the gene matches. The V gene's germline CDR1 is GTSNPN and CDR2 SVGIG (reference sequence). The CDR3 extends over 15 amino acids. CDR3 sequence (DNA): TGTGCCTGGAGTGTACCGACAGGGGCTAACTATGGCTACACCTTC. This encodes CAWSVPTGANYGYTF.

J is TRBJ1-3 and V is TRBV28; 7 nucleotides align to TRBD1. CDR1 and CDR2 from the germline V gene are MDHEN and SYDVKM. The ends lost 2 bases at V and 5 bases at J; junction bases unmatched: 6. CDR3 length equals 15 residues. This CDR3 reads CASSLDRGQRNTIYF. DNA for the CDR3: TGTGCCAGCAGTTTAGATCGGGGACAGAGAAACACCATATATTTT. The full variable domain, in which reference TRBV28 and TRBJ1-3 provide the parts outside the CDR3, is DVKVTQSSRYLVKRTGEKVFLECVQDMDHENMFWYRQDPGLGLRLIYFSYDVKMKEKGDIPEGYSVSREKKERFSLILESASTNQTSMYLCASSLDRGQRNTIYFGEGSWLTVV.

As concerns this clone: Other nucleotide sequences in the sample specify the same CDR3. The chain links TRBV7-9 to TRBJ1-1; tentative D call: TRBD1 (5 bases). This CDR3 is 14 amino acids long. Trimming cost V 5 bases and J 0 bases, with 10 bases left between them. Per germline, CDR1 SEHNR and CDR2 FQNEAQ (reference sequence). The CDR3 region is CASSRDGLNTEAFF. The CDR3 DNA reads as TGTGCCAGCAGCCGGGACGGGTTGAACACTGAAGCTTTCTTT. Using reference TRBV7-9 and TRBJ1-1 for the parts outside the CDR3, the full variable domain is DTGVSQNPRHKITKRGQNVTFRCDPISEHNRLYWYRQTLGQGPEFLTYFQNEAQLEKSRLLSDRFSAERPKGSFSTLEIQRTEQGDSAMYLCASSRDGLNTEAFFGQGTRLTVV.

The gene calls are TRBV14 and TRBJ2-5; TRBD2 is a possible D gene (5 bases). CDR1 is SGHDN and CDR2 is FVKESK in the germline V gene. This CDR3 spans 16 amino acids. The ends were cut back, 1 base at V and 5 bases at J, with 17 bases in the middle. CDR3 sequence: CASSQVGGSASETQYF. The DNA for the CDR3 is TGTGCCAGCAGCCAAGTAGGTGGGAGTGCCTCGGAGACCCAGTACTTC.

The CDR3 here is CASSRGIGSEKLFF. CDR3 DNA: TGTGCCAGCTCGCGCGGCATCGGTAGTGAAAAACTGTTTTTT. The chain recombines TRBV6-6 with TRBJ1-4, with D unclear. Germline V gene data show CDR1 as MNHNY and CDR2 as SVGAGI (reference sequence). Trimming left V 8 bases short and J 7 bases short, with 17 bases between. The CDR3 is 14 amino acids.

The V call is TRBV6-6, the J call TRBJ2-7; possibly TRBD2 for D (6 bases). This CDR3 comprises 14 residues. Germline CDR1 and CDR2: MNHNY and SVGAGI (reference sequence). V shed 6 bases and J shed 2 bases, with 14 bases lying between them. This CDR3 is CASRALAGPYEQYF. The CDR3, as DNA: TGTGCCAGCAGGGCCTTGGCGGGGCCCTACGAGCAGTACTTC.

The chain couples TRBV27 to TRBJ2-7; 7 nucleotides align to TRBD1. The CDR3 loop spans 15 amino acids. CDR1 MNHEY and CDR2 SMNVEV come from the germline V gene (reference sequence). V shed 5 bases and J 0 bases; nucleotides not matched to a gene: 7. CDR3 nucleotide sequence: TGTGCCAGCAGTACTATAGGGGGCTTCTCCTACGAGCAGTACTTC. Translated, it gives CASSTIGGFSYEQYF.

The chain is built from TRBV7-6 and TRBJ1-5; 7 bases fit TRBD1. In germline, CDR1 is SGHVS, CDR2 FNYEAQ. This CDR3 region has 16 residues. V dropped 1 base and J dropped 3; count of bases not matched to a gene: 6. The CDR3 DNA sequence: TGTGCCAGCAGCTTAGGCTCGGGACAGATCAATCAGCCCCAGCATTTT. It encodes CASSLGSGQINQPQHF.

Written as DNA, the CDR3 is TGTGCCGGCAGGGGGCGCGGGGATGGCTACACCTTC. This gives the protein CAGRGRGDGYTF. The chain joins TRBV19 to TRBJ1-2; 8 nucleotides align to TRBD1. Looked up from germline, CDR1 is LNHDA and CDR2 is SQIVND (reference sequence). The CDR3 extends over 12 amino acids. V dropped 11 bases and J dropped 6; count of bases not matched to a gene: 8.

The rearrangement joins TRBV9 to TRBJ2-1; no clear D gene. The germline V gene has CDR1 SGDLS and CDR2 YYNGEE. The CDR3 loop spans 15 amino acids. Trimming pared 0 bases from V and 0 bases from J, leaving 7 bases between. The CDR3 here is CASSVGRNSYNEQFF. DNA for the CDR3: TGTGCCAGCAGCGTAGGCAGAAACTCCTACAATGAGCAGTTCTTC.